Included here is one T cell receptor beta chain sequence, with context. Its antigen is not yet known. No much larger clone is present one base from it, and per-base qualities are unavailable. The sample comes from a study of cytomegalovirus exposure and HLA in healthy donors (dated by TCRdb to about 2017). Looking at the study overall: An earlier analysis of roughly 630 of the donors reported 250 to 300 Gb of sequence data and around 120 million unique TCR beta sequences from roughly 180 million T cells. To decide whether each TCR beta V gene segment behaved as functional or pseudogenic, an earlier analysis of 587 of the donors relied on high-throughput TCR beta sequencing. The genetic ancestry cluster associated with self-reported Caucasian donors included over 80% of the roughly 400 genotyped donors. An early release covering about 600 HLA-typed donors comprised around 300 gigabases of sequencing data and around 85 million unique TCR sequences. The aim of the study was to test whether cataloging public T cell receptors could identify signatures of past pathogen exposure. Donor age, sex, ethnicity and CMV serostatus were collected together with the repertoire data. The number of donors typed differed by locus, with about 629-630 for A, B, C, DRB1 and DQB1, roughly 520 for DQA1, nearly 610 for DPA1, and some 470 for DPB1. To predict cytomegalovirus infection status, the study combined high-throughput TCR immunosequencing, statistical association of individual TCRs with disease status, and machine learning. A separate validation cohort of 100 to 150 different subjects was used in addition to the approximately 670-subject first cohort. In a later genetic analysis, genome-wide SNP genotypes for 398 of the 666 donors were used, and that subset was treated as a discovery cohort. HLA typing covered class I and class II loci at four-digit resolution. Rather than using new phenotypic data, the later analysis identified candidate immune exposures from TCR beta sequences and from how often those sequences occurred across donors. Because of strong linkage in the cohort, roughly five DR-DQ haplotypes were treated as single units for association and clustering. Every discovery cohort repertoire had been produced on one sequencing platform. A later analysis re-analyzed previously published TCR beta repertoires from 666 donors and added high-resolution HLA genotyping to study TCR occurrence patterns. The study profiled the T cell repertoires of around 700 subjects by immunosequencing and related them to cytomegalovirus serostatus. Among over 350 genotyped donors of the cohort, an average of roughly 240,000 unique TCR beta nucleotide sequences were sequenced per donor, around 20% of them non-productive.

Receptors were amplified or captured by the immunoSEQ multiplex PCR assay. For the multiplex PCR, a mixture combining 60 forward primers for TCR Vbeta segments and 13 reverse primers for TCR Jbeta segments was used. A multiplex PCR assay on genomic DNA amplified the CDR3 region of rearranged TCR beta genes. The amplified TCR beta libraries were sequenced on the Illumina HiSeq System as 87-base-pair reads. Processing in the source paper ran as follows. A later analysis counted approximately 76 million unique TCR beta chains across the 550 to 700 repertoires, and some 12 million of these chains were shared by at least two donors. Raw reads were error-corrected and collapsed into unique sequences by a nearest-neighbor algorithm in which closely related sequences were merged to remove PCR and sequencing errors. To assign V, D and J gene segments, CDR3 sequences were aligned to IMGT reference sequences. For a sequence to be retained, at least a six-nucleotide match to both a V gene segment and a J gene segment was required. A rearrangement was called productive if the CDR3 had no stop codons and remained in frame with V and J, and every other rearrangement was called non-productive. CDR3 was defined by IMGT convention, running from the second conserved V-encoded cysteine to the conserved J-encoded phenylalanine. The earlier analysis of some 580 of the donors excluded any sequence lacking an unambiguous match to a single V gene segment. An earlier analysis of approximately 590 of the donors classified V segments as functional when productive rearrangements were above 56.7% and as segregating when the standard deviation between donors was above 5%. A statistical classification framework was developed to diagnose cytomegalovirus status using the catalog of TCR beta chain sequences. A later analysis assigned V and J genes by comparing TCR nucleotide sequences with IMGT/GENE-DB human TR gene sequences. Using the TCRdist pipeline, a later analysis assigned CDR3 sequences along with most-parsimonious VDJ recombination scenarios. In a later analysis, every TCR beta chain was defined by the combination of its CDR3 amino acid sequence and its V-gene family, and reads without a unique V-gene family were dropped. As a way to deal with suspected cross-contamination and a sequencing artifact, a later analysis dropped 450 to 700 nucleotide sequences that were highly shared and had low generation probability. In a later analysis, a clonal expansion index was calculated for each public chain from normalized within-repertoire ranks of inferred template counts. A later analysis computed generation probabilities with a VDJ recombination model fitted to out-of-frame rearrangements, and checked the results against IGoR. A later analysis scored TCR-TCR, TCR-HLA and TCR-CMV co-occurrence with hypergeometric tests, applying a repertoire-size bias correction to TCR pairs. False discovery rates were estimated in a later analysis by permuting HLA or CMV assignments 20 times. In a later analysis, co-occurring TCRs were grouped with DBSCAN, and TCRdist sequence similarity was added when clustering was performed within HLA-allele-positive subsets. Repertoires with fewer than 30,000 or more than 120,000 public chains, plus five repertoires with anomalous nucleotide sharing, were excluded from co-occurrence clustering. The clones in this table, taken by TCRdb from immuneACCESS, are in-frame only. Not every clone is retained; where verified, under half of the shortfall comes from an unresolved V gene, and the cause of the rest is unknown. V and J calls plus clone size are reproduced from that table; the DNA served to infer D and trimming. The sample data list about 160,000 clones, and roughly 80% of these were observed just once. Of the sample, 9.5% to 12% falls within the top ten clones.

Points the paper makes about the study in general: In vitro tests confirmed that a few of the cytomegalovirus-associated TCR beta chains recognize cytomegalovirus antigens. In this cohort, only TCR beta chains were sequenced, and detectable features were limited by the absence of alpha or paired-chain data. The 87-base-pair reads could not distinguish some IMGT-functional V segments, including TRBV6-2 and TRBV6-3, so those segments were excluded. In an earlier analysis of some 640 of the donors, most TCR beta V segments were observed in productive rearrangements about 87% or about 30% of the time, broadly matching IMGT annotations. According to a later genetic analysis, donors in an Asian-associated ancestry cluster had fewer N-insertions in productive TCRs than the approximately 670-donor mean. In the study, around 150 TCR beta chains were listed as associated with cytomegalovirus. A further reported finding was that TCR beta sequences accurately predicted the HLA-A and HLA-B alleles for most subjects in the first cohort. In a later analysis, HLA-associated TCR beta chains showed more clonal expansion and lower generation probabilities than non-associated chains that were equally common. According to a later analysis, parvovirus B19, influenza, CMV and Epstein-Barr virus appeared linked to several top co-occurrence clusters. In a later analysis, the rate of TCR association differed among HLA loci, with DRB1 alleles having the most associated TCRs and HLA-C alleles having the fewest. Because some donors lacked HLA typing at each locus, the association tests relied only on the typed subset. Presence/absence analyses assumed roughly uniform sequencing depth across donors, an assumption that may not hold. According to the authors, the approach could potentially be generalized to other disease states and immunological phenotypes. In both the original and validation cohorts, the classifier was reported to diagnose cytomegalovirus status with high specificity and sensitivity. The sequencing pipeline was judged likely to have produced a cluster of highly shared sequence variants as a technical artifact. According to a later analysis, most CMV-associated TCR beta chains appeared to be HLA-restricted, and the HLA associations seemed to be driven largely by CMV exposure. The earlier analysis of about 600 of the donors excluded some 15 rarely observed V segments, including chromosome 9 orphons, because counts were too low. For the cohort, immune exposure information was limited to CMV serostatus. Linkage disequilibrium might explain the correlated functional status among segregating V segments, but an unknown experimental factor could not be ruled out. Most TCR sequences were observed very rarely across donors, whereas some public TCRs were present in many individuals. At a false discovery rate of 0.05, a later analysis linked some 18,000 TCR beta sequences to specific HLA alleles. V-gene and J-gene trimming of TCR beta chains was associated with a missense DCLRE1C variant in a later genetic analysis, and the association was replicated in an independent cohort. When HLA alleles, especially DR and DQ, strongly co-occurred, attributing TCR associations to individual alleles was difficult.

The cohort comprised around 690 healthy bone marrow donors. At the time of sampling, all cohort members were nominally healthy, though unrecorded immune exposures were likely present. The donor was CMV seropositive and belonged to the group of over 250 seropositive cohort members. Each donor provided a peripheral blood sample, and peripheral blood mononuclear cells were used for TCR beta sequencing. Genomic DNA extraction from the blood cell samples was performed with the Qiagen DNeasy Blood Extraction Kit. The germline V gene supplies CDR1 KGHSH and CDR2 LQKENI. The CDR3 measures 16 amino acids from cysteine to phenylalanine. Only CDR3 DNA remains: 48 bases, in frame from the first base. V loses 2 bases, J loses 1 base, and the germline ends lie 11 bases apart.

Here the chain combines TRBV18 and TRBJ2-2, with TRBD1 perhaps the D gene, on 5 matching bases. The TCR originated in a man aged 45-60 years in good health and CMV-seropositive. The sample taken for sequencing was PBMCs. The bases read TGTGCCAGCTCACCATTTCGACAGTTGAACACCGGGGAGCTGTTTTTT. It translates to CASSPFRQLNTGELFF.